Listed here are 12 T cell receptor beta chains from one sample, sequenced in a study of blood T cell repertoires in COVID-19. Assay: immunoSEQ multiplex PCR; the TCRdb copy retains only in-frame clones and omits some. This table holds some 160,000 clones, approximately 82% found once. The specimen was peripheral blood. The receptor set was obtained from a man in his sixties or seventies who had recovered from COVID-19.

The chain links TRBV28 to TRBJ2-2; D unclear. This CDR3 has 13 amino acids. CDR1 and CDR2 from the germline V gene are MDHEN and SYDVKM. Trimming stripped 2 bases from V and 4 bases from J, with 5 bases between. Written as DNA, the CDR3 is TGTGCCAGCAGTTTACCCGTCACCGGGGAGCTGTTTTTT. It translates to CASSLPVTGELFF.

The genes are TRBV3-1 (or the pseudogene TRBV3-2) and TRBJ1-4; the match to TRBD1 covers 7 bases. V shed 0 bases, J shed 3 bases, and the junction held 4 bases outside the gene matches. CDR1 and CDR2 from the germline V gene are LGHDT and YNNKEL (reference sequence). The CDR3 sequence is 16 residues long. Written as DNA, the CDR3 is TGTGCCAGCAGCCAAGATTTTCAGGGGGCTAATGAAAAACTGTTTTTT. The encoded protein is CASSQDFQGANEKLFF.

This rearrangement joins TRBV3-1 (or the pseudogene TRBV3-2) to TRBJ2-7; D is unresolved. CDR1 LGHDT and CDR2 YNNKEL come from the germline V gene (reference sequence). This CDR3 contains 13 residues. Trimming stripped 1 base from V and 6 bases from J, with 10 bases between. Here the CDR3 reads CASSQAVPLEQYF. In DNA form, the CDR3 reads TGTGCCAGCAGCCAAGCGGTACCGCTCGAGCAGTACTTC.

This chain links TRBV19 with TRBJ1-5; 11 positions match TRBD1. The CDR3 is made up of 13 amino acids. The germline CDR1 and CDR2 sequences are LNHDA and SQIVND (reference sequence). J lost 7 bases, V lost 8 bases, and 4 bases had no gene match. The CDR3 nucleotides are TGTGCCAGTGGGGGACAGGGGGTACAGCCCCAGCATTTT. It specifies CASGGQGVQPQHF.

The rearrangement uses TRBV5-6 and TRBJ1-3; 7 nucleotides line up with TRBD1. Trimming at V came to 2 bases and at J to 4 bases, leaving 6 bases not matched to a gene. The CDR3 has 15 amino acids. Germline values: CDR1 SGHDT, CDR2 YYEEEE. CDR3 amino acids: CASSFQGTAGNTIYF. CDR3 DNA sequence: TGTGCCAGCAGCTTCCAGGGGACAGCGGGAAACACCATATATTTT.

The chain employs TRBV19 and TRBJ2-5; D uncertain. This CDR3 comprises 14 residues. CDR1 and CDR2 from the germline V gene are LNHDA and SQIVND (reference sequence). V lost 3 bases, J lost 2 bases, and 10 bases lay in between. The CDR3 region has the DNA TGTGCCAGTAGTATGGCCCGCAGGCAAGAGACCCAGTACTTC. Translated: CASSMARRQETQYF.

The CDR3 spells CSLTANEQFF. The CDR3, as DNA: TGCAGTCTGACAGCGAATGAGCAGTTCTTC. The chain links TRBV20-1 to TRBJ2-1; D is perhaps TRBD1 (5 bases). This CDR3 has 10 amino acids. Trimming pared 8 bases from V and 7 bases from J, leaving 9 bases between. Per the germline V gene, CDR1 is DFQATT and CDR2 is SNEGSKA (reference sequence).

The chain recombines TRBV7-9 with TRBJ2-3; tentatively, D is TRBD1 (6 bases). Trimming took 5 bases from V and 10 from J, leaving 19 bases between them. This CDR3 region has 14 residues. Germline values: CDR1 SEHNR, CDR2 FQNEAQ (reference sequence). CDR3 nucleotides: TGTGCCAGCAGCCCCGGGACAATCGGCTTTGCGCAGTATTTT. Its protein product is CASSPGTIGFAQYF.

Here the CDR3 reads CATSRDSRGWNEQYF. The CDR3 nucleotides are TGTGCCACCAGCAGAGATTCTCGCGGTTGGAACGAGCAGTACTTC. This chain joins TRBV15 and TRBJ2-7; unclear D gene. CDR1 LNHNV and CDR2 YYDKDF come from the germline V gene (reference sequence). This CDR3 spans 15 amino acids. V was clipped by 0 bases and J by 5 bases, with 14 bases between them.

This sequence joins TRBV5-5 and TRBJ2-7; a weak D match, TRBD1 (6 bases). The V gene lost 1 base and the J gene lost 3 bases, with 8 bases spanning the gap. The CDR3 spans 13 residues. The germline V gene has CDR1 SGHKS and CDR2 YYEKEE (reference sequence). Here the CDR3 DNA reads TGTGCCAGCAGCTTGTCACAGGGCTACGAGCAGTACTTC. Translating it yields CASSLSQGYEQYF.

The rearrangement joins TRBV7-2 to TRBJ1-2; D remains unclear. The CDR3 extends over 14 amino acids. Germline loops: CDR1 SGHTA, CDR2 FQGNSA. V was cut by 1 base and J by 4 bases, with 10 bases left in between. CDR3 nucleotides: TGTGCCAGCAGCTTAGGAGCAGAGGCCTATGGCTACACCTTC. This sequence encodes CASSLGAEAYGYTF.

This clone was seen more than once but under ten times. The V and J genes are TRBV4-1 and TRBJ1-2; no definite D call. V was pared by 2 bases and J by 7 bases, with 17 bases between. The CDR3 has 15 amino acids. Looked up from germline, CDR1 is MGHRA and CDR2 is YSYEKL. CDR3 protein: CASSQTGWGGSGYTF. The DNA for the CDR3 is TGCGCCAGCAGCCAAACGGGGTGGGGTGGCTCTGGCTACACCTTC.